This T cell receptor (beta chain) was obtained from a study of T-cell reconstitution after alpha-beta-depleted transplantation in children. During its preparation, the TCRbeta library received unique molecular identifiers. TCRdb redid the calling of the PCR reads with MiXCR, one entry per CDR3 protein. The top ten clones hold 0.79% of a sample with 700,000 or so distinct CDR3 sequences, under 15% of them seen once. CDR3 length: 14 residues. The V end lost 8 bases, the J end lost 5 bases, and 18 bases lay between the germline ends. This clonotype was observed a handful of times. The clonotype comes from a girl aged 2 to 9 with congenital amegakaryocytic thrombocytopenia, due to receive a stem cell transplant. The gene calls are TRBV12-3 or TRBV12-4 and TRBJ2-5, with D perhaps matching TRBD1 (6 bases). Material: PBMCs, obtained before TCRalphabeta/CD19-depleted stem cell transplant. This chain's CDR3 is CASGTGTPRETQYF. The CDR3 nucleotides read TGTGCCAGCGGGACCGGGACACCTAGGGAGACCCAGTACTTC.